This T cell receptor beta chain was observed in a study of tumor-infiltrating lymphocytes in localized non-small cell lung cancer listed by TCRdb under 2021. With regard to the full study: The cohort included patients whose samples were collected after neoadjuvant chemotherapy, as well as both smokers and never-smokers and several histologies. Each patient provided resected tumor tissue plus uninvolved lung tissue from the same patient, with the uninvolved lung tissue described as non-adjacent to the tumor. Flow cytometry, multiplex immunofluorescence, RNA-seq, exome sequencing and proteomics were applied to the same patients as TCR sequencing, which was one of several integrated assays. In total, the ICON cohort was made up of under 180 surgical patients who had localized non-small cell lung cancer and whose tumors were resected. A total of more than 50 patients were part of the paired comparison of immunoSEQ T-cell fraction between tumor and uninvolved lung.

Patient enrollment in ICON started in the first half of 2016, and the final patient was enrolled in late 2018. Fresh tumor and matched uninvolved tissue for in-depth immune analyses, including TCR sequencing, were collected from a subcohort of under 85 patients. DNA isolated from bulk tissue, without cell sorting, was used for TCR sequencing. The CDR3 covers 17 residues, taking in both the cysteine and the phenylalanine. Left in the record is the CDR3 DNA by itself, 51 bases read in frame from the first base. The V end gives up 3 bases and the J end 0 bases, leaving 6 bases in the junction not matched to a gene. The germline V gene (reference sequence) provides CDR1 SEHNR and CDR2 FQNEAQ. Remarks on this clone: The clone's antigen remains unknown. No per-base quality is available; no much larger clone lies one base away.

The T-cell fraction in tumor and uninvolved lung tissue was obtained from TCR sequencing using the immunoSEQ assay. The original methods were these. For survival analysis, patients were divided into high (upper tertile) and low (lower two tertiles) T-cell fraction groups, which were compared by log-rank test. A signed-rank test was used to test paired tumor versus uninvolved lung differences in T-cell fraction. TCRdb took over this immuneACCESS table, retaining in-frame rearrangements with V and J assigned. Such tables are incomplete; in checked studies, under half of the missing clones stem from an unresolved V gene, and the remainder is unexplained. V and J calls and clone size are as listed in that table; D and trimming were resolved from the DNA. The sample contains about 6,400 clones, over 55% of them found a single time. The ten largest clones add up to roughly an eighth of the sample. Broad study findings and their caveats: No association of tumor T-cell fraction from TCR sequencing with recurrence-free survival was found (p = 0.61). Higher T cell infiltration in tumors than in uninvolved lung tissue was supported by TCRbeta sequencing, consistent with immunofluorescence CD3 counts. Because different assays used different pieces of the same tissue, intratumor heterogeneity could not be separated from technical variation. No difference in TCR-derived T-cell fraction was observed between the flow cytometry-defined immunotypes IM1 (good prognosis) and IM2 (poor prognosis). Assay coverage varied across patients depending on available tissue quantity, so only a subset of the cohort had TCR sequencing.

The source is a human donor with non-small cell lung cancer. Input material: lung tumor tissue. The chain uses TRBV7-9 and TRBJ2-1, and TRBD1 matches 9 of the central bases. The CDR3 reads CASSFPGQGSSYNEQFF. The nucleotides are TGTGCCAGCAGCTTCCCGGGACAGGGCAGCTCCTACAATGAGCAGTTCTTC.